This T cell receptor (beta chain) derives from a study of T cells of healthy individuals. TCRdb called the 5' RACE reads again in MiXCR, with one record for every CDR3 protein. The sample has 100,000 or so distinct CDR3 sequences, approximately 15% seen once. Trimming shortened V by 4 bases and J by 10 bases, and 23 bases separated the two germline ends. The CDR3 is made up of 16 amino acids. The germline V gene has CDR1 MNHEY and CDR2 SVGEGT. The source of this sequence is a human donor in good health. The chain uses TRBV6-2 or TRBV6-3 and TRBJ2-1; possible D gene TRBD2, 6 bases. CDR3 region: CASSSRVVLLGGEQFF. The CDR3 bases are TGTGCCAGCAGTTCCCGGGTAGTGCTACTAGGAGGGGAGCAGTTCTTC.